This T cell receptor (beta chain) was profiled in a study of breast tumors, draining lymph nodes, adjacent tissues. Whole-study results and caveats: Tumor TCR diversity was below lymph nodes but above nontumor tissue. That most tumor T cells come from lymph nodes remained unproven.

TCRdb itself ran the multiplex PCR reads through MiXCR, one entry per CDR3 protein. In the table there are tens of thousands of distinct CDR3 sequences, 57% of which are singletons. About this clonotype itself: Its antigen is still unknown. The junction does not match germline at one end; this may be a read error.

The sequence was collected from a female donor with breast cancer. Some clones in this sample may be carry-over from other donors' samples. Sequenced input: breast tumor tissue.

The CDR3 DNA sequence: TGTGCCAGCAGCTTGGGCCCCCCGGCAGGGGGGGTAGATGCGCAGTATTTT. Translation: CASSLGPPAGGVDAQYF. The V and J genes are TRBV5-4 and TRBJ2-3; possibly TRBD1 or TRBD2 for D (7 bases each). The CDR3 runs 17 residues. Germline V gene sequence: CDR1 SGHNT, CDR2 YYREEE (reference sequence).